A selection of T cell receptor beta chains follows, all from one sample in a study of blood T cell repertoires in COVID-19. Sequencing was performed with immunoSEQ multiplex PCR; in TCRdb, only in-frame clones are kept and a portion is missing. The data show about 230,000 clones, with approximately 82% seen just once and about 2.3% held by the top ten. Sequencing used peripheral blood. The source is a man aged 40-49 years who had recovered from COVID-19. Both conserved end residues are part of each CDR3. The D gene is left open where the match is weak. The size field is filled for only some rows; it gives once, few, many or a size class.

-	TRBV5-1	-	TRBJ2-3	CASSLAVADTQYF	TGCGCCAGCAGCTTGGCCGTCGCAGATACGCAGTATTTT
-	TRBV5-6	-	TRBJ2-1	CASSRLTGQGYNEQFF	TGTGCCAGCAGCCGCCTGACAGGCCAGGGCTACAATGAGCAGTTCTTC
TRBD1	TRBV6-6	-	TRBJ1-3	CASSSQGIFGNTIYF	TGTGCCAGCAGTTCACAGGGGATTTTCGGGAACACCATATATTTT
-	TRBV29-1	-	TRBJ1-1	CSVLKTGVAFF	TGCAGCGTCCTAAAGACAGGTGTAGCTTTCTTT
TRBD2	TRBV12-3/TRBV12-4	-	TRBJ2-1	CASKREGQNEQFF	TGTGCCAGCAAGCGGGAGGGCCAGAATGAGCAGTTCTTC
-	TRBV7-9	-	TRBJ1-4	CASSLARLPGEKLFF	TGTGCCAGCAGCTTAGCGCGTCTCCCGGGAGAAAAACTGTTTTTT
-	TRBV3-1/TRBV3-2	-	TRBJ1-3	CASSQGAGSGNTIYF	TGTGCCAGCAGCCAAGGGGCAGGTTCGGGAAACACCATATATTTT
TRBD1	TRBV6-5	-	TRBJ2-7	CASSTGTGRGEQYF	TGTGCCAGCAGTACCGGGACAGGGAGGGGCGAGCAGTACTTC
-	TRBV3-1/TRBV3-2	-	TRBJ2-5	CASSPQATASASGETQYF	TGTGCCAGCAGCCCCCAAGCTACCGCTAGCGCGAGTGGTGAGACCCAGTACTTC
-	TRBV10-2	-	TRBJ2-5	CASSDPTQRETQYF	TGCGCCAGCAGTGATCCTACCCAAAGAGAGACCCAGTACTTC
-	TRBV2	few	TRBJ1-2	CASSEYVGIYGYTF	TGTGCCAGCAGTGAATATGTGGGCATCTATGGCTACACCTTC
TRBD2	TRBV6-4	-	TRBJ2-1	CASSDSTSGRGEQFF	TGTGCCAGCAGTGACTCAACTAGCGGGAGGGGTGAGCAGTTCTTC
TRBD1	TRBV5-4	-	TRBJ2-7	CASSSDRVRSLQQQYF	TGTGCCAGCAGCTCAGACAGGGTCAGATCCCTACAGCAGCAGTACTTC
-	TRBV20-1	once	TRBJ1-1	CSAPGGTEAFF	TGCAGTGCCCCGGGGGGCACTGAAGCTTTCTTT
-	TRBV2	-	TRBJ2-5	CASSEPLRPEGLQETQYF	TGTGCCAGCAGTGAACCACTTCGGCCGGAGGGACTTCAAGAGACCCAGTACTTC
-	TRBV4-3	-	TRBJ2-2	CASSQAGTATTGELFF	TGCGCCAGCAGCCAAGCCGGGACTGCGACCACCGGGGAGCTGTTTTTT
TRBD2	TRBV7-9	-	TRBJ2-1	CASHRAGESYNEQFF	TGTGCCAGCCATCGAGCGGGAGAGTCCTACAATGAGCAGTTCTTC
TRBD2	TRBV11-3	-	TRBJ2-1	CASSLSGGALNEQFF	TGTGCCAGCAGCCTTAGCGGGGGGGCTCTCAATGAGCAGTTCTTC
-	TRBV18	-	TRBJ1-4	CASSGGAFIGEKLFF	TGTGCCAGCTCAGGGGGCGCATTTATTGGTGAAAAACTGTTTTTT